These 30 T cell receptor beta chains were sequenced from one sample in a study of T cell repertoires in cytomegalovirus infection. No antigen is known for these receptors. A single record per CDR3 protein comes from TCRdb applying MiXCR to the reads. Found here are roughly 350,000 distinct CDR3 sequences, roughly 34% of them singletons; the top ten hold approximately 13%. Specimen: cultured PBMCs, collected from culture after CMV antigen stimulation. The receptors come from a human donor in good health (CMV status not recorded). Some clones in this sample may be carry-over from other donors' samples.

This clonotype turned up a few times. The chain uses TRBV19 and TRBJ1-4; D perhaps matches TRBD1 (6 bases). The germline V gene encodes CDR1 LNHDA and CDR2 SQIVND (reference sequence). This CDR3 is built from 15 residues. Trimming stripped 9 bases from V and 0 bases from J, with 14 bases between. In DNA form, the CDR3 reads TGTGCCAGCAGACAGGACTACACAACTAATGAAAAACTGTTTTTT. Translated: CASRQDYTTNEKLFF. Full variable domain (missing parts from reference TRBV19 and TRBJ1-4): DGGITQSPKYLFRKEGQNVTLSCEQNLNHDAMYWYRQDPGQGLRLIYYSQIVNDFQKGDIAEGYSVSREKKESFPLTVTSAQKNPTAFYLCASRQDYTTNEKLFFGSGTQLSVL.

This clonotype was found many times. The V gene is TRBV7-2, the J gene TRBJ2-3, with 13 bases aligning to TRBD2. V lost 0 bases, J lost 2 bases, and 2 bases stayed unmatched. This CDR3 has 17 residues. Germline loops: CDR1 SGHTA, CDR2 FQGNSA. CDR3 region: CASSLAGLAGTTDTQYF. CDR3 in DNA: TGTGCCAGCAGCTTAGCGGGACTAGCGGGAACCACAGATACGCAGTATTTT. Supplemented by reference TRBV7-2 and TRBJ2-3, the full variable domain reads GAGVSQSPSNKVTEKGKDVELRCDPISGHTALYWYRQSLGQGLEFLIYFQGNSAPDKSGLPSDRFSAERTGGSVSTLTIQRTQQEDSAVYLCASSLAGLAGTTDTQYFGPGTRLTVL.

This clonotype was counted only a few times. The rearrangement uses TRBV4-1 and TRBJ1-1; possibly TRBD1 for D (5 bases). V gave up 0 bases and J gave up 1 base, with 12 bases separating them. CDR3 length: 16 amino acids. The germline V gene has CDR1 MGHRA and CDR2 YSYEKL. CDR3 DNA sequence: TGCGCCAGCAGCCAAGAGGGGGGTCCACAGAACACTGAAGCTTTCTTT. It yields the protein CASSQEGGPQNTEAFF.

The rearrangement uses TRBV15 and TRBJ2-1; D gene ambiguous. Germline V gene lookup returns CDR1 LNHNV and CDR2 YYDKDF (reference sequence). Deletions cut 0 bases from V and 3 bases from J, with 12 bases between. The CDR3 has 16 amino acids. CDR3 protein: CATSRDLAASYNEQFF. DNA of the CDR3: TGTGCCACCAGCAGAGATCTGGCAGCGAGCTACAATGAGCAGTTCTTC. Full variable domain (outside the CDR3, taken from reference TRBV15 and TRBJ2-1): DAMVIQNPRYQVTQFGKPVTLSCSQTLNHNVMYWYQQKSSQAPKLLFHYYDKDFNNEADTPDNFQSRRPNTSFCFLDIRSPGLGDTAMYLCATSRDLAASYNEQFFGPGTRLTVL.

The V and J genes are TRBV12-3 or TRBV12-4 and TRBJ1-1; TRBD1 is a possible D gene (5 bases). The length of the CDR3 is 13 residues. The germline V and J ends were trimmed by 6 bases and 1 base, with 9 bases remaining between them. CDR3 DNA sequence: TGTGCCAGCAGGGACACAGGGAACACTGAAGCTTTCTTT. Translating gives CASRDTGNTEAFF.

This clonotype was counted only a few times. The chain recombines TRBV25-1 with TRBJ1-4; TRBD1 aligns across 8 bases. V was clipped by 3 bases and J by 8 bases; unmatched bases: 8. This CDR3 spans 15 amino acids. Germline loops: CDR1 MGHDK, CDR2 SYGVNS. The CDR3 loop reads CASSDVDRVREKLFF. The CDR3 region has the DNA TGTGCCAGCAGTGATGTGGACAGGGTTAGGGAAAAACTGTTTTTT.

This sequence joins TRBV5-1 and TRBJ2-2; D uncertain. Per the germline V gene, CDR1 is SGHRS and CDR2 is YFSETQ. The CDR3 totals 12 residues. The V end was cut by 9 bases, the J end by 8 bases, with 14 bases between. CDR3 region: CATKTPSGELFF. CDR3 DNA sequence: TGCGCCACCAAAACGCCCTCTGGGGAGCTGTTTTTT.

J is TRBJ1-2 and V is TRBV7-9; D unclear. The V gene lost 5 bases and the J gene lost 4 bases, with 11 bases spanning the gap. Looked up from germline, CDR1 is SEHNR and CDR2 is FQNEAQ (reference sequence). The CDR3 contains 13 residues. The CDR3 reads CASSPFRSYGYTF. CDR3 DNA: TGTGCCAGCAGCCCCTTCAGAAGCTATGGCTACACCTTC.

The gene calls are TRBV28 and TRBJ1-4; 10 bases align to TRBD1. The CDR3 length is 14 residues. V was pared by 5 bases and J by 6 bases, with 3 bases of the junction left unmatched. Germline assignment: CDR1 MDHEN and CDR2 SYDVKM. The CDR3 coding sequence is TGTGCCAGCAGTCAGACAGGGGGCGATGAAAAACTGTTTTTT. Protein product: CASSQTGGDEKLFF.

This clonotype was detected a few times. The chain has TRBV19 and TRBJ1-6, with 10 positions matching TRBD1. V trimming: 8 bases; J trimming: 0 bases; junction bases outside the gene matches: 13. Germline V gives CDR1 LNHDA, CDR2 SQIVND (reference sequence). This CDR3 comprises 19 residues. CDR3 coding DNA: TGTGCCAGTGCCCCCTGGGGGACAGGGGCGAGCTCCTATAATTCACCCCTCCACTTT. It encodes CASAPWGTGASSYNSPLHF.

This chain joins TRBV4-3 and TRBJ2-7; TRBD2 matches at 7 bases. The CDR3 has 16 amino acids. V lost 1 base to trimming and J lost 3 bases; unmatched junction nucleotides: 9. Per the germline V gene, CDR1 is LGHNA and CDR2 is YSLEER. The DNA for the CDR3 is TGCGCCAGCAGCCAAGGGATTCTAGCGGCTAACTACGAGCAGTACTTC. Translated, it gives CASSQGILAANYEQYF.

The J gene is TRBJ1-4, the V gene TRBV7-8; D uncertain. The CDR3 runs to 15 residues. The V and J ends lost 0 bases and 8 bases respectively, with 13 bases between them. The germline V gene has CDR1 SGHVS and CDR2 FQNEAQ. In DNA, the CDR3 is TGTGCCAGCAGCTTAGCGGCCAACCAGCGGGAAAAACTGTTTTTT. This codes for CASSLAANQREKLFF. The full variable domain, rest sourced from reference TRBV7-8 and TRBJ1-4, is GAGVSQSPRYKVAKRGQDVALRCDPISGHVSLFWYQQALGQGPEFLTYFQNEAQLDKSGLPSDRFFAERPEGSVSTLKIQRTQQEDSAVYLCASSLAANQREKLFFGSGTQLSVL.

The chain joins TRBV7-2 to TRBJ1-4; D gene unclear. Per germline, CDR1 SGHTA and CDR2 FQGNSA. V was shortened by 5 bases and J by 8 bases, with 15 bases between the two germline ends. The CDR3 runs to 14 residues. Written as DNA, the CDR3 is TGTGCCAGCAGCACCAACAGTTATGCGGAAAAACTGTTTTTT. Its protein product is CASSTNSYAEKLFF.

This chain joins TRBV15 and TRBJ1-5; 7 nucleotides match TRBD1. The CDR3 loop spans 14 amino acids. The junction had 4 bases not matched to a gene; V was cut back by 4 bases and J by 4 bases. Germline V CDR1 and CDR2: LNHNV, YYDKDF (reference sequence). The CDR3 loop is CATSTRGLNQPQHF. In DNA, the CDR3 is TGTGCCACCAGCACGAGGGGGCTTAATCAGCCCCAGCATTTT. The complete variable domain, with remaining parts taken from reference TRBV15 and TRBJ1-5, reads DAMVIQNPRYQVTQFGKPVTLSCSQTLNHNVMYWYQQKSSQAPKLLFHYYDKDFNNEADTPDNFQSRRPNTSFCFLDIRSPGLGDTAMYLCATSTRGLNQPQHFGDGTRLSIL.

In this sample, this clonotype turned up many times. J is TRBJ2-1 and V is TRBV7-9; a possible D gene is TRBD1 (6 bases). The V gene's germline CDR1 is SEHNR and CDR2 FQNEAQ (reference sequence). V was cut by 2 bases and J by 4 bases, with 15 bases left in between. The CDR3 has 16 amino acids. The CDR3: CASSLKRGSQYNEQFF. The CDR3 coding sequence is TGTGCCAGCAGCTTAAAGAGGGGGAGCCAGTACAATGAGCAGTTCTTC.

This clonotype has just a few counts. The chain has TRBV2 and TRBJ1-5, with TRBD1 matching 10 bases. Unmatched junction bases numbered 9, after V lost 6 bases and J lost 4 bases. Germline V gene sequence: CDR1 SNHLY, CDR2 FYNNEI. The CDR3 is 16 amino acids. CDR3 sequence reads: CASRRTGGTANQPQHF. In nucleotides, the CDR3 is TGTGCCAGCAGAAGGACAGGGGGGACGGCAAATCAGCCCCAGCATTTT.

This chain uses TRBV12-3 or TRBV12-4 with TRBJ2-7; 7 bases fit TRBD2. With 5 bases clipped from V and 2 bases from J, the junction kept 3 bases outside the gene matches. The CDR3 has 13 amino acids. Written as DNA, the CDR3 is TGTGCCAGCAGTCCGGGGGGTCCCTACGAGCAGTACTTC. This encodes CASSPGGPYEQYF.

This chain connects TRBV28 to TRBJ1-3; D is ambiguous. Germline V gene data show CDR1 as MDHEN and CDR2 as SYDVKM. The CDR3 sequence is 15 residues long. V was trimmed by 1 base and J by 0 bases, leaving 7 bases between them. The CDR3 is CASSLLGISGNTIYF. CDR3 in DNA: TGTGCCAGCAGTTTATTAGGAATCTCTGGAAACACCATATATTTT.

The chain is built from TRBV5-1 and TRBJ2-3, with D maybe TRBD1 (6 bases). The CDR3 spans 14 residues. V lost 2 bases, J lost 6 bases, and 13 bases lay in between. Looked up from germline, CDR1 is SGHRS and CDR2 is YFSETQ. The CDR3 bases are TGCGCCAGCAGCTTCGGACAGCTGGAGGATACGCAGTATTTT. Amino acid sequence: CASSFGQLEDTQYF.

The genes are TRBV11-2 and TRBJ1-2; D is possibly TRBD1 (5 bases). V was shortened by 5 bases and J by 2 bases, with 12 bases between the two germline ends. This CDR3 comprises 14 residues. Germline-derived CDR1 and CDR2 are SGHAT and FQNNGV. The CDR3 here is CASSPRPGNYGYTF. The CDR3 nucleotides are TGTGCCAGCAGCCCACGGCCAGGGAACTATGGCTACACCTTC.

V and J are TRBV11-3 and TRBJ2-1; TRBD2 is a possible D gene (5 bases). Germline V gene sequence: CDR1 SGHNT, CDR2 YENEEA. CDR3 size: 14 residues. Trimming left V 1 base short and J 5 bases short, with 9 bases between. The CDR3 loop is CASSLVGVNNEQFF. The CDR3 nucleotides read TGTGCCAGCAGCTTAGTGGGAGTAAACAATGAGCAGTTCTTC.

V is TRBV12-3 or TRBV12-4 and J is TRBJ1-2; D uncertain. V was clipped by 3 bases and J by 6 bases, with 8 bases between them. The CDR3 is 12 residues long. CDR3: CASSFGLNGYTF. The CDR3 DNA reads as TGTGCCAGCAGTTTTGGACTTAATGGCTACACCTTC.

This clonotype was found many times. The rearrangement joins TRBV7-2 to TRBJ2-7; unclear D gene. Trimming pared 3 bases from V and 3 bases from J, leaving 6 bases between. The CDR3 consists of 12 residues. Germline V gene lookup returns CDR1 SGHTA and CDR2 FQGNSA. CDR3 sequence: CASSLSDYEQYF. CDR3 nucleotides: TGTGCCAGCAGCTTGTCCGACTACGAGCAGTACTTC.

The V call is TRBV19, the J call TRBJ2-1; no definite D call. V lost 0 bases to trimming and J lost 0 bases, with 12 bases between them. Germline lookup yields CDR1 LNHDA and CDR2 SQIVND (reference sequence). There are 17 residues in the CDR3. The CDR3 DNA sequence: TGTGCCAGTAGTATAGATCCTCAAGGAAGCTCCTACAATGAGCAGTTCTTC. Encoded protein: CASSIDPQGSSYNEQFF.

This clonotype was observed many times. This chain uses TRBV7-2 with TRBJ2-7; D ambiguous. Trimming took off 3 bases at V and 2 bases at J, with 2 bases between the two ends. There are 11 residues in the CDR3. Germline-derived CDR1 and CDR2 are SGHTA and FQGNSA. The CDR3: CASSFTYEQYF. The DNA of the CDR3 is TGTGCCAGCAGCTTTACCTACGAGCAGTACTTC.

The chain has TRBV28 and TRBJ1-2, with 12 bases matching TRBD1. Germline CDR1 reads MDHEN; CDR2 reads SYDVKM. Losses at the gene ends were 2 bases for V and 4 bases for J; bases not matched to a gene: 2. The CDR3 contains 15 residues. This CDR3 is CASSLGTGGLYGYTF. In DNA form, the CDR3 reads TGTGCCAGCAGTTTAGGGACAGGGGGCCTCTATGGCTACACCTTC.

The chain employs TRBV5-4 and TRBJ1-1; weak D call: TRBD1 (6 bases). From germline, CDR1 is SGHNT and CDR2 YYREEE (reference sequence). The CDR3 contains 15 residues. V was cut by 5 bases and J by 2 bases, with 16 bases left in between. In DNA, the CDR3 is TGTGCCAGCAGTCAGGGGATCACCGATAACACTGAAGCTTTCTTT. Residues: CASSQGITDNTEAFF.

At least ten counts were recorded for this clonotype. CDR3 in DNA: TGTGCCAGCAGTCTACGGACAGGAACTAGCAATCAGCCCCAGCATTTT. Amino acids: CASSLRTGTSNQPQHF. V is TRBV2 and J is TRBJ1-5; 7 bases match TRBD1. The CDR3 has 16 amino acids. The germline CDR1 and CDR2 sequences are SNHLY and FYNNEI. V shed 5 bases, J shed 0 bases, and the junction held 7 bases outside the gene matches. Complete variable domain (other parts from reference TRBV2 and TRBJ1-5): EPEVTQTPSHQVTQMGQEVILRCVPISNHLYFYWYRQILGQKVEFLVSFYNNEISEKSEIFDDQFSVERPDGSNFTLKIRSTKLEDSAMYFCASSLRTGTSNQPQHFGDGTRLSIL.

The V gene is TRBV12-3 or TRBV12-4, the J gene TRBJ2-1, with D tentatively TRBD2 (5 bases). This CDR3 is built from 13 residues. Deletions cut 5 bases from V and 5 bases from J, with 10 bases between. The CDR3 DNA reads as TGTGCCAGCAGTGGGAGCGGCGACAATGAGCAGTTCTTC. Its protein product is CASSGSGDNEQFF.

There are a few counts of this clonotype. The chain links TRBV5-6 to TRBJ2-7, with D perhaps TRBD1 or TRBD2 (6 bases each). V was pared by 1 base and J by 5 bases, with 10 bases between. Germline V CDR1 and CDR2: SGHDT, YYEEEE. This CDR3 contains 13 residues. The CDR3 coding sequence is TGTGCCAGCAGCTTGAAGGGGGGCGACGAGCAGTACTTC. Its translation: CASSLKGGDEQYF.